The text below deals with one T cell receptor beta chain. These data belong to a study of blood T cell repertoires in COVID-19. Turning to the study itself: There were acute and convalescent COVID-19 samples, and they came from the United States, Italy and Spain. Sample material is recorded as cDNA or gDNA derived from T cells, B-cell-depleted T cells, or PBMCs.

Original processing notes: Estimation of nucleated cell counts relied on the amplification of reference gene primers. Assay: immunoSEQ multiplex PCR; the TCRdb copy retains only in-frame clones and omits some. That table gives V, J and clone size, and the DNA gave D and trimming. Here the sample spans roughly 70,000 clones, around 74% being singletons. Germline CDR1 and CDR2: SNHLY and FYNNEI. V gave up 5 bases and J gave up 1 base, with 15 bases separating them. There are 15 residues in the CDR3. The TCR comes from a man in his sixties with COVID-19, enrolled during active disease. The sequencing sample was made of peripheral blood. The V call is TRBV2, the J call TRBJ2-7; the D is unclear. The CDR3 nucleotides are TGTGCCAGCAGTCCCTCTGAGGCCACTTCCTACGAGCAGTACTTC. This translates into CASSPSEATSYEQYF.